Presented here are 32 T cell receptor beta chains from one specimen sequenced in a study of blood T cells in healthy people across ages. Together with a sample-barcoded 5' primer, a J-beta primer mix was included in a second PCR lasting roughly 6 to 12 cycles. MiXCR, applied by TCRdb to the 5' RACE reads, yields one record per CDR3 protein. In the table there are about 970,000 distinct CDR3 sequences, just over 50% of which are singletons. Sequenced sample: blood. These receptors were collected from a woman aged 55-69 years in good health.

V gene TRBV4-2 combines with J gene TRBJ2-3; D possibly corresponds to TRBD2 (7 bases). The CDR3 length is 16 residues. Trimming left V 2 bases short and J 2 bases short, with 14 bases between. Germline CDR1 is LGHNA and CDR2 is YNFKEQ. As DNA, the CDR3 is TGTGCCAGCAGCCAAAGCCCTCGGGGGGCCACAGATACGCAGTATTTT. This encodes CASSQSPRGATDTQYF.

In its sample, this clonotype was seen a few times. The rearrangement uses TRBV9 and TRBJ2-1; possibly TRBD2 for D (6 bases). Germline assignment: CDR1 SGDLS and CDR2 YYNGEE. CDR3 length: 15 amino acids. V lost 0 bases and J lost 8, with 15 bases in between. The CDR3 reads CASSVAASEGYEQFF. In nucleotides, the CDR3 is TGTGCCAGCAGCGTAGCGGCTAGCGAGGGATATGAGCAGTTCTTC. The full variable domain, rest sourced from reference TRBV9 and TRBJ2-1, is DSGVTQTPKHLITATGQRVTLRCSPRSGDLSVYWYQQSLDQGLQFLIQYYNGEERAKGNILERFSAQQFPDLHSELNLSSLELGDSALYFCASSVAASEGYEQFFGPGTRLTVL.

This clonotype occurred a few times. J is TRBJ2-1 and V is TRBV3-1; unclear D gene. Trimming stripped 0 bases from V and 13 bases from J, with 13 bases between. This CDR3 has 13 residues. Germline CDR1 and CDR2: LGHDT and YNNKEL (reference sequence). The CDR3 loop is CASSQDSVLSQFF. As DNA, the CDR3 is TGTGCCAGCAGCCAAGATTCAGTGTTATCTCAGTTCTTC.

The gene calls are TRBV20-1 and TRBJ2-3, with 8 positions matching TRBD1. Germline loops: CDR1 DFQATT, CDR2 SNEGSKA (reference sequence). Trimming took 5 bases from V and 4 from J; bases not matched to a gene: 17. The CDR3 has 17 residues. DNA for the CDR3: TGCAGTGCTTCCGACAGGGGCCGCCGACGGGGCGCAGATACGCAGTATTTT. Amino acids: CSASDRGRRRGADTQYF.

The V call is TRBV7-9, the J call TRBJ1-4, with D unclear. CDR1 is SEHNR, CDR2 FQNEAQ, per germline (reference sequence). This CDR3 comprises 15 residues. V was cut by 1 base and J by 2 bases, with 8 bases left in between. This CDR3 is CASSLVPGTNEKLFF. CDR3 nucleotides: TGTGCCAGCAGCTTAGTCCCAGGCACTAATGAAAAACTGTTTTTT.

In its sample, this clonotype was seen a few times. The rearrangement links TRBV6-1 to TRBJ2-5; unclear D gene. Germline V gene lookup returns CDR1 MNHNS and CDR2 SASEGT. Deletions cut 1 base from V and 5 bases from J, with 14 bases between. CDR3 size: 15 residues. CDR3 in amino acids: CASSEDGFYGETQYF. DNA of the CDR3: TGTGCCAGCAGTGAAGATGGGTTCTATGGGGAGACCCAGTACTTC.

The V and J genes are TRBV12-3 or TRBV12-4 and TRBJ2-7, with D maybe TRBD1 (5 bases). Trimming removed 5 bases from V and 3 bases from J, with 11 bases in between. This CDR3 comprises 13 residues. CDR3 residues: CASSQKDNYEQYF. DNA of the CDR3: TGTGCCAGCAGTCAAAAGGACAACTACGAGCAGTACTTC.

The chain's CDR3 is CASRIGTHNSPLHF. CDR3 bases: TGTGCCAGCAGAATCGGGACACATAATTCACCCCTCCACTTT. The V call is TRBV6-5, the J call TRBJ1-6, with TRBD1 as a possible D gene (6 bases). The CDR3 runs to 14 residues. V shed 6 bases and J shed 5 bases, with 11 bases lying between them. The V gene's germline CDR1 is MNHEY and CDR2 SVGAGI.

The chain combines TRBV18 with TRBJ2-3; D remains ambiguous. The CDR3 runs 15 residues. Per germline, CDR1 KGHSH and CDR2 LQKENI. Trimming left V 0 bases short and J 2 bases short, with 9 bases between. This CDR3 reads CASSPPGTNTDTQYF. The CDR3, as DNA: TGTGCCAGCTCACCACCCGGAACAAACACAGATACGCAGTATTTT.

V is TRBV5-1 and J is TRBJ2-1; perhaps TRBD1 as D (5 bases). CDR3 size: 14 residues. Looked up from germline, CDR1 is SGHRS and CDR2 is YFSETQ. The chain's CDR3 is CACREADQDNEQFF. As DNA, the CDR3 is TGCGCTTGCAGGGAAGCTGATCAGGACAATGAGCAGTTCTTC.

Ten or more counts support this clonotype. This rearrangement joins TRBV5-1 to TRBJ2-7; TRBD2 agrees at 9 bases. The CDR3 is 16 residues long. V shed 3 bases, J shed 3 bases, and the junction held 10 bases outside the gene matches. Germline CDR1 is SGHRS and CDR2 is YFSETQ. CDR3 nucleotides: TGCGCCAGCAGCTCGCCGACTAGCGGAAAACACTACGAGCAGTACTTC. Protein: CASSSPTSGKHYEQYF.

The gene calls are TRBV21-1 and TRBJ2-1; the D call TRBD1 from the table was never checked on the DNA. TRBV21-1 is a known pseudogene. There are 16 residues in the CDR3. CDR3 sequence (DNA): TGTGCCAGCAGCCTCCCACGACAGGGATCCTACAATGAGCAGTTCTTC. Protein product: CASSLPRQGSYNEQFF.

V is TRBV24-1 and J is TRBJ2-5, with D tentatively TRBD2 (6 bases). Germline-derived CDR1 and CDR2 are KGHDR and SFDVKD. The V end was cut by 9 bases, the J end by 7 bases, with 14 bases between. The CDR3 is 12 residues long. The CDR3 DNA reads as TGTGCCACCGGACGGGAGACTGGGACCCAGTACTTC. Protein product: CATGRETGTQYF.

The CDR3 DNA reads as TGTGCCAGCAGCTTGTATAGCCTCAATATTTCACCCCTCCACTTT. The encoded protein is CASSLYSLNISPLHF. The chain employs TRBV5-6 and TRBJ1-6; no clear D gene. From germline, CDR1 is SGHDT and CDR2 YYEEEE. V shed 1 base and J shed 9 bases, with 14 bases lying between them. CDR3 length equals 15 residues. The entire variable domain, with the rest obtained from reference TRBV5-6 and TRBJ1-6, is as follows: DAGVTQSPTHLIKTRGQQVTLRCSPKSGHDTVSWYQQALGQGPQFIFQYYEEEERQRGNFPDRFSGHQFPNYSSELNVNALLLGDSALYLCASSLYSLNISPLHFGNGTRLTVT.

The V and J genes are TRBV10-3 and TRBJ2-3; the match to TRBD2 covers 7 bases. V shed 6 bases, J shed 5 bases, and the junction held 8 bases outside the gene matches. CDR1 is ENHRY and CDR2 is SYGVKD in the germline V gene. The CDR3 contains 14 residues. The CDR3 is CAIRGEGKGDTQYF. The CDR3 coding sequence is TGTGCCATCAGGGGGGAGGGAAAGGGAGATACGCAGTATTTT.

The chain couples TRBV29-1 to TRBJ2-5; D uncertain. CDR1 and CDR2 from the germline V gene are SQVTM and ANQGSEA. The V gene lost 5 bases and the J gene lost 4 bases, with 11 bases spanning the gap. The CDR3 is 12 amino acids. Written as DNA, the CDR3 is TGCAGCGTTCTCCACGGCCGAGAGACCCAGTACTTC. Its translation is CSVLHGRETQYF.

J is TRBJ2-3 and V is TRBV7-8; no reliable D call. Deletions cut 1 base from V and 3 bases from J, with 11 bases between. Germline values: CDR1 SGHVS, CDR2 FQNEAQ. This CDR3 is 15 amino acids long. The CDR3 DNA reads TGTGCCAGCAGCTTAGTAGGGCTAACAACAGATACGCAGTATTTT. This gives the protein CASSLVGLTTDTQYF.

This chain links TRBV7-2 with TRBJ2-3; no clear D gene. Germline V gene sequence: CDR1 SGHTA, CDR2 FQGNSA. The CDR3 has 14 amino acids. The V and J ends lost 3 bases and 0 bases respectively, with 7 bases between them. CDR3 amino acids: CASSLRQSTDTQYF. CDR3 bases: TGTGCCAGCAGCTTGCGGCAAAGCACAGATACGCAGTATTTT. Based on the CDR3 plus reference TRBV7-2 and TRBJ2-3, the full variable domain is GAGVSQSPSNKVTEKGKDVELRCDPISGHTALYWYRQSLGQGLEFLIYFQGNSAPDKSGLPSDRFSAERTGGSVSTLTIQRTQQEDSAVYLCASSLRQSTDTQYFGPGTRLTVL.

In this sample, this clonotype turned up a few times. The chain employs TRBV4-1 and TRBJ2-5, with 10 bases matching TRBD2. The V segment lost 0 bases and the J segment 4 bases; nucleotides outside the gene matches: 14. The length of the CDR3 is 19 residues. CDR1 is MGHRA, CDR2 YSYEKL, per germline. CDR3 DNA sequence: TGCGCCAGCAGCCAAGATCGGCTAGCGGGAGATGAAGATCGAGAGACCCAGTACTTC. Its translation: CASSQDRLAGDEDRETQYF.

V usage is TRBV27 and J usage is TRBJ2-5; tentatively, D is TRBD1 or TRBD2 (5 bases each). TRBJ2-7 explains the end of the DNA better; the J call may be wrong. The CDR3 sequence is 15 residues long. Germline V gene sequence: CDR1 MNHEY, CDR2 SMNVEV (reference sequence). CDR3 in DNA: TGTGCCAGCAGTCCGACGCCGCTGGGGGCCTACGAGCAGTACTTC. This gives the protein CASSPTPLGAYEQYF.

The gene calls are TRBV5-1 and TRBJ2-1, with 7 bases fitting TRBD2. The germline gives CDR1 SGHRS, CDR2 YFSETQ. CDR3 length equals 12 residues. V was clipped by 0 bases and J by 11 bases; unmatched bases: 2. The CDR3 spells CASSLAAGQQFF. DNA for the CDR3: TGCGCCAGCAGCTTGGCAGCGGGACAGCAGTTCTTC.

This clonotype showed up just once. The chain is built from TRBV20-1 and TRBJ2-5, with 10 bases that match TRBD1. The closer fit of TRBJ2-7 to the DNA end suggests the J call may be wrong. CDR3 length: 13 amino acids. Germline V gives CDR1 DFQATT, CDR2 SNEGSKA (reference sequence). The CDR3 protein is CSADRDRGDEQYF. The CDR3 DNA follows: TGCAGTGCAGACCGGGACAGGGGTGACGAGCAGTACTTC.

The rearrangement uses TRBV21-1 and TRBJ2-4; TRBD1 reflects the table's D call only, with no check against the DNA. TRBV21-1 is a recognized pseudogene. The CDR3 consists of 14 residues. The CDR3 here is CASSWAEVGGIQYF. The CDR3 bases are TGTGCCAGCAGCTGGGCGGAGGTTGGAGGCATTCAGTACTTC.

The chain links TRBV4-1 to TRBJ2-5, with 14 bases that match TRBD2. Germline V CDR1 and CDR2: MGHRA, YSYEKL. The length of the CDR3 is 17 residues. J was trimmed by 11 bases and V by 0 bases; bases with no gene match: 11. The CDR3 here is CASSQDLGTSGSNEQYF. In DNA form, the CDR3 reads TGCGCCAGCAGCCAAGATCTCGGGACTAGCGGGAGCAATGAGCAGTACTTC.

This clonotype turned up a few times. The rearrangement uses TRBV9 and TRBJ2-3; 10 bases match TRBD2. V gave up 0 bases and J gave up 6 bases; unmatched junction bases: 13. The V gene's germline CDR1 is SGDLS and CDR2 YYNGEE. The CDR3 runs to 18 residues. The CDR3 is CASSVGVLSGRTLDTQYF. In DNA, the CDR3 is TGTGCCAGCAGCGTAGGAGTTCTTAGCGGGAGGACCTTGGATACGCAGTATTTT.

This clonotype was counted between two and nine times. The DNA of the CDR3 is TGTGCCAGCAGCCCATACAGGACCCCGCCGGGCAATGAGCAGTACTTC. It specifies CASSPYRTPPGNEQYF. The chain uses TRBV4-2 and TRBJ2-5; D perhaps matches TRBD1 (5 bases). CDR1 is LGHNA and CDR2 is YNFKEQ in the germline V gene. The V and J ends lost 4 bases and 11 bases respectively, with 26 bases between them. The CDR3 length is 16 residues.

In the case of this clonotype: Being one base from a much bigger clone, this may be a read error. The genes are TRBV29-1 and TRBJ2-1; TRBD2 matches 7 bases. This CDR3 region has 13 residues. From germline, CDR1 is SQVTM and CDR2 ANQGSEA. CDR3 region: CSVGGSSYSEQFF. CDR3 bases: TGCAGCGTTGGCGGGAGCTCCTACAGTGAGCAGTTCTTC.

V usage is TRBV20-1 and J usage is TRBJ2-1; possible D gene TRBD1, 5 bases. The CDR3 runs 14 residues. Trimming took 5 bases from V and 0 from J, leaving 11 bases between them. Germline V CDR1 and CDR2: DFQATT, SNEGSKA (reference sequence). DNA for the CDR3: TGCAGTGCTTTTGACAGCAGCTCCTACAATGAGCAGTTCTTC. Encoded protein: CSAFDSSSYNEQFF.

DNA for the CDR3: TGCGCCAGCAGCTCCGCTAGCGGAATCCACAATGAGCAGTTCTTC. Its protein product is CASSSASGIHNEQFF. The chain employs TRBV5-1 and TRBJ2-1; 7 bases are shared with TRBD2. With V trimmed by 3 bases and J by 5 bases, 8 bases remained unmatched. There are 15 residues in the CDR3. CDR1 and CDR2 (germline): SGHRS, YFSETQ.

This clonotype was seen a handful of times. The chain recombines TRBV3-1 with TRBJ2-3; D uncertain. Per the germline V gene, CDR1 is LGHDT and CDR2 is YNNKEL (reference sequence). The V end lost 2 bases, the J end lost 1 base, and 16 bases lay between the germline ends. CDR3 length equals 17 residues. As DNA, the CDR3 is TGTGCCAGCAGCCAAAAGCAGAAAGGGCCGCGCACAGATACGCAGTATTTT. Protein sequence: CASSQKQKGPRTDTQYF.

Here the CDR3 DNA reads TGTGCCAGCAGCGGACAGGGGGCCGATGAGCAGTTCTTC. Residues: CASSGQGADEQFF. The rearrangement joins TRBV12-3 or TRBV12-4 to TRBJ2-1, with 11 bases aligning to TRBD1. J lost 8 bases, V lost 6 bases, and 3 bases had no gene match. This CDR3 comprises 13 residues.

This clonotype was seen a few times. The V and J genes are TRBV7-2 and TRBJ2-1, with TRBD2 matching 12 bases. The germline gives CDR1 SGHTA, CDR2 FQGNSA. V gave up 1 base and J gave up 7 bases; unmatched junction bases: 2. The CDR3 has 15 amino acids. The CDR3 loop reads CASSLGGTSGNEQFF. The DNA for the CDR3 is TGTGCCAGCAGCTTAGGCGGGACTAGCGGGAATGAGCAGTTCTTC.